Below are 6 T cell receptor beta chains sequenced from a single sample in a study of CD8+CD57+ T cells in acquired aplastic anemia (dated by TCRdb to 2017 to 2018). TCRdb records Illumina HiSeq 2000 as the sequencer. Genomic DNA was used as template for profiling of TCR beta VDJ combinations and CDR3 sequences. TCRdb's own reprocessing of the public reads used fastp at Q25 and MiXCR and kept productive beta chains. All rows with the same CDR3 protein become a single entry with the most common DNA and genes. The sample yields around 50,000 distinct CDR3 sequences; around 70% were counted once. Jointly, the top ten make up around 36% of the sample. Sample: sorted CD4+, CD8+, or CD8+CD57+ T cells (not recorded which) from PBMCs. The receptors here all came from a human donor in good health, serving as a control.

The J gene is TRBJ2-2, the V gene TRBV10-3; maybe TRBD1 (6 bases). The CDR3 length is 16 residues. V lost 6 bases, J lost 0 bases, and 14 bases lay in between. Looked up from germline, CDR1 is ENHRY and CDR2 is SYGVKD. The CDR3 sequence: CAISPTGTTNTGELFF. CDR3 bases: TGTGCCATCAGCCCCACAGGGACCACGAACACCGGGGAGCTGTTTTTT.

This clonotype was detected ten times or more. The CDR3 reads CASSLDSDYSNQPQHF. In DNA, the CDR3 is TGTGCCAGCAGCTTAGATTCAGACTATAGCAATCAGCCCCAGCATTTT. The chain uses TRBV7-9 and TRBJ1-5; D unresolved. Germline V gene sequence: CDR1 SEHNR, CDR2 FQNEAQ (reference sequence). The CDR3 covers 16 residues. The V end lost 1 base, the J end lost 0 bases, and 10 bases lay between the germline ends.

Here the CDR3 DNA reads TGCAGTGCTAGGGATTCGGGTGGGAGGGAGCAGTACTTC. Encoded protein: CSARDSGGREQYF. V and J are TRBV20-1 and TRBJ2-7, with D possibly TRBD2 on 6 matching bases. V was cut by 3 bases and J by 7 bases, with 16 bases left in between. This CDR3 region has 13 residues. Germline values: CDR1 DFQATT, CDR2 SNEGSKA (reference sequence).

V gene TRBV10-2 combines with J gene TRBJ2-7, with D unclear. Germline CDR1 WSHSY, CDR2 SAAADI. The germline V and J ends were trimmed by 6 bases and 7 bases, with 7 bases remaining between them. The CDR3 length is 10 residues. The CDR3 nucleotides read TGCGCCAGCAGAGAGATAGAGCAGTACTTC. Translation: CASREIEQYF.

Details on this clonotype: One end of the junction fails to match germline, which may point to a read error. The chain couples TRBV2 to TRBJ1-2; perhaps TRBD1 as D (5 bases). The CDR3 loop spans 15 amino acids. CDR1 and CDR2 (germline): SNHLY, FYNNEI. Here the CDR3 reads CAISDKEGPNYGYTF. The CDR3, as DNA: TGTGCCATCAGTGATAAGGAGGGGCCCAACTATGGCTACACCTTC.

The rearrangement links TRBV11-1 to TRBJ2-5; D is undetermined. Germline lookup yields CDR1 SGHAT and CDR2 FQDESV (reference sequence). V was pared by 4 bases and J by 5 bases, with 23 bases between. The CDR3 covers 17 residues. CDR3 amino acids: CASSSYRRSQEYETQYF. Written as DNA, the CDR3 is TGTGCCAGCAGCTCCTACAGACGGAGCCAAGAATACGAGACCCAGTACTTC. Full variable domain (rest looked up from reference TRBV11-1 and TRBJ2-5): EAEVAQSPRYKITEKSQAVAFWCDPISGHATLYWYRQILGQGPELLVQFQDESVVDDSQLPKDRFSAERLKGVDSTLKIQPAELGDSAMYLCASSSYRRSQEYETQYFGPGTRLLVL.